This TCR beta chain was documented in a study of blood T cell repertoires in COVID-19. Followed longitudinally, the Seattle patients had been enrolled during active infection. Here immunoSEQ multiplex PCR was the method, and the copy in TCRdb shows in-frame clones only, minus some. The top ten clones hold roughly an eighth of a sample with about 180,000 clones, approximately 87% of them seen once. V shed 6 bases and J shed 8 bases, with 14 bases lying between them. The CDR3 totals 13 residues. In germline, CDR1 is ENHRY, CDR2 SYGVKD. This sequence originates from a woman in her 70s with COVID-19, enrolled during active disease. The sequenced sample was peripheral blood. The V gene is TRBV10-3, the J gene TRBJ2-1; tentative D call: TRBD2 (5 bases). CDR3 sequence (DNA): TGTGCCATCAGCATACGGGATTTCGATGAGCAGTTCTTC. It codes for CAISIRDFDEQFF.